These 21 T cell receptor beta chains were sequenced from one sample in a study of T cell changes during pregnancy in multiple sclerosis. The table came from immunoSEQ multiplex PCR; TCRdb's copy has only in-frame clones and leaves some out. The data hold around 16,000 clones, with 65% to 90% observed a single time. Sequenced material: CD8+ T cells from peripheral blood mononuclear cells, taken after pregnancy. Every receptor here comes from a female donor in good health, enrolled as a control in a pregnancy study.

The chain employs TRBV5-1 and TRBJ2-7; 9 bases fit TRBD1. Trimming at V came to 5 bases and at J to 5 bases, leaving 11 bases not matched to a gene. The CDR3 is made up of 15 amino acids. Germline V gene sequence: CDR1 SGHRS, CDR2 YFSETQ. The CDR3 nucleotides read TGCGCCAGCAGACCGACTCGGACAGGGGTCCACGAGCAGTACTTC. Amino acids: CASRPTRTGVHEQYF.

This clone is deemed large (0.1 to 1%). This chain's CDR3 is CSVGGIFEQYF. For the CDR3, the DNA is TGCAGCGTTGGCGGGATTTTCGAGCAGTACTTC. The chain employs TRBV29-1 and TRBJ2-7; weak D call: TRBD2 (6 bases). V lost 4 bases and J 6 bases, leaving 10 bases between the germline ends. Germline V gene data show CDR1 as SQVTM and CDR2 as ANQGSEA. The CDR3 runs to 11 residues.

V is TRBV11-1 and J is TRBJ2-6; D is possibly TRBD2 (6 bases). This CDR3 is built from 15 residues. CDR1 is SGHAT, CDR2 FQDESV, per germline (reference sequence). V was trimmed by 11 bases and J by 0 bases, leaving 14 bases between them. The CDR3 region has the DNA TGTGCCGCCGGGCGGGGCATCTCTGGGGCCAACGTCCTGACTTTC. Translated, it gives CAAGRGISGANVLTF.

V usage is TRBV28 and J usage is TRBJ1-5; TRBD1 is a possible D gene (5 bases). The germline V and J ends were trimmed by 6 bases and 8 bases, with 26 bases remaining between them. The germline gives CDR1 MDHEN, CDR2 SYDVKM. The CDR3 runs 17 residues. The CDR3 loop is CASSLSSGAGVAEPQHF. The CDR3 DNA reads as TGTGCCAGCAGCTTGTCTTCCGGGGCCGGAGTAGCGGAGCCCCAGCATTTT. The full variable domain, with the rest looked up from reference TRBV28 and TRBJ1-5, is DVKVTQSSRYLVKRTGEKVFLECVQDMDHENMFWYRQDPGLGLRLIYFSYDVKMKEKGDIPEGYSVSREKKERFSLILESASTNQTSMYLCASSLSSGAGVAEPQHFGDGTRLSIL.

The rearrangement joins TRBV21-1 to TRBJ2-2; the table names TRBD2, a call not compared with the DNA. TRBV21-1 is assigned pseudogene status. The CDR3 has 16 amino acids. The CDR3 region has the DNA TGTGCCAGCAGCCATACTAGCGGGGCGAACACCGGGGAGCTGTTTTTT. Its protein is CASSHTSGANTGELFF.

The genes are TRBV9 and TRBJ2-2; 7 bases align to TRBD2. Germline CDR1 and CDR2: SGDLS and YYNGEE. This CDR3 comprises 16 residues. V dropped 0 bases and J dropped 5; count of bases not matched to a gene: 7. CDR3 DNA: TGTGCCAGCAGCGTAGTCCCGGGAGGAAGGACCGGGGAGCTGTTTTTT. Translation gives CASSVVPGGRTGELFF.

The sample holds a few counts of this clone. The chain joins TRBV19 to TRBJ2-4; TRBD2 matches 10 bases. The CDR3 has 16 amino acids. Germline CDR1 LNHDA, CDR2 SQIVND (reference sequence). The V segment lost 5 bases and the J segment 0 bases; nucleotides outside the gene matches: 4. The CDR3 region has the DNA TGTGCCAGTAGTTCAAAGCGGGAGGGAGCCAAAAACATTCAGTACTTC. Protein: CASSSKREGAKNIQYF.

V is TRBV6-1 and J is TRBJ2-3, with 10 positions matching TRBD1. The CDR3 runs 16 residues. Per germline, CDR1 MNHNS and CDR2 SASEGT. The trim removed 0 bases at V and 3 bases at J, leaving 3 bases unmatched. CDR3 coding DNA: TGTGCCAGCAGTGAAGCGGGGACAGGGGTGACAGATACGCAGTATTTT. Amino acid sequence: CASSEAGTGVTDTQYF.

This clone appeared a single time. The chain carries TRBV6-1 and TRBJ2-1; 10 bases are a match to TRBD2. The CDR3 length is 15 residues. Unmatched junction bases numbered 5, after V lost 3 bases and J lost 6 bases. Germline values: CDR1 MNHNS, CDR2 SASEGT. The CDR3 DNA follows: TGTGCCAGCAGTGACTCGAGCGGGGGGGCCAATGAGCAGTTCTTC. This sequence encodes CASSDSSGGANEQFF.

The genes are TRBV27 and TRBJ1-5, with TRBD1 as a possible D gene (5 bases). The germline CDR1 and CDR2 sequences are MNHEY and SMNVEV (reference sequence). The CDR3 consists of 15 residues. Trimming cost V 0 bases and J 6 bases, with 12 bases left between them. For the CDR3, the DNA is TGTGCCAGCAGTTTATCGGTGGAGGGGATTCAGCCCCAGCATTTT. Its translation: CASSLSVEGIQPQHF.

V and J are TRBV20-1 and TRBJ2-5, with a weak D call TRBD1 (6 bases). The CDR3 is made up of 11 amino acids. Germline values: CDR1 DFQATT, CDR2 SNEGSKA (reference sequence). Trimming cost V 6 bases and J 4 bases, with 9 bases left between them. CDR3 residues: CSARGPETQYF. CDR3 bases: TGCAGTGCCAGGGGTCCAGAGACCCAGTACTTC.

The rearrangement joins TRBV19 to TRBJ1-1, with TRBD1 identical over 7 bases. Germline V gene sequence: CDR1 LNHDA, CDR2 SQIVND (reference sequence). This CDR3 is 15 amino acids long. V shed 1 base and J 3 bases; nucleotides not matched to a gene: 5. Written as DNA, the CDR3 is TGTGCCAGTAGTATAGCAAAGGGGGCGGACACTGAAGCTTTCTTT. Protein sequence: CASSIAKGADTEAFF. The whole variable domain, filled in from reference TRBV19 and TRBJ1-1, reads DGGITQSPKYLFRKEGQNVTLSCEQNLNHDAMYWYRQDPGQGLRLIYYSQIVNDFQKGDIAEGYSVSREKKESFPLTVTSAQKNPTAFYLCASSIAKGADTEAFFGQGTRLTVV.

The chain joins TRBV27 to TRBJ2-7; TRBD1 agrees at 8 bases. Germline V gene sequence: CDR1 MNHEY, CDR2 SMNVEV (reference sequence). Trimming cost V 2 bases and J 3 bases; bases outside gene matches: 6. CDR3 size: 15 residues. The CDR3 is CASSLPGQGLYEQYF. The CDR3 DNA sequence: TGTGCCAGCAGTTTACCTGGACAGGGTCTCTACGAGCAGTACTTC.

This clone was counted a single time. The rearrangement uses TRBV9 and TRBJ1-1, with TRBD1 identical over 9 bases. The V segment lost 0 bases and the J segment 4 bases; nucleotides outside the gene matches: 16. This CDR3 has 19 residues. The germline V gene encodes CDR1 SGDLS and CDR2 YYNGEE. The CDR3, as DNA: TGTGCCAGCAGCGTAGCTACCTTAGGGGACAGGGTATTTGGCACTGAAGCTTTCTTT. Protein: CASSVATLGDRVFGTEAFF.

The chain recombines TRBV9 with TRBJ2-2; D remains unclear. Germline V gives CDR1 SGDLS, CDR2 YYNGEE. The CDR3 runs 17 residues. The ends were cut back, 0 bases at V and 0 bases at J, with 12 bases in the middle. The CDR3 nucleotides are TGTGCCAGCAGCGTAGCTCTAAGAGACACGAACACCGGGGAGCTGTTTTTT. Translating gives CASSVALRDTNTGELFF. The full variable domain, rest sourced from reference TRBV9 and TRBJ2-2, is DSGVTQTPKHLITATGQRVTLRCSPRSGDLSVYWYQQSLDQGLQFLIQYYNGEERAKGNILERFSAQQFPDLHSELNLSSLELGDSALYFCASSVALRDTNTGELFFGEGSRLTVL.

This rearrangement joins TRBV28 to TRBJ1-2, with D possibly matching TRBD1 (5 bases). The CDR3 has 14 amino acids. Germline-derived CDR1 and CDR2 are MDHEN and SYDVKM. The V gene lost 2 bases and the J gene lost 3 bases, with 10 bases spanning the gap. The chain's CDR3 is CASSLLGAYYGYTF. The CDR3 DNA follows: TGTGCCAGCAGTTTACTTGGGGCTTACTATGGCTACACCTTC.

This chain joins TRBV29-1 and TRBJ1-5; 10 bases are shared with TRBD1. V lost 6 bases, J lost 5 bases, and 4 bases stayed unmatched. There are 13 residues in the CDR3. CDR1 is SQVTM and CDR2 is ANQGSEA in the germline V gene. The chain's CDR3 is CSVVDRGDQPQHF. The CDR3 bases are TGCAGCGTCGTGGACAGGGGGGATCAGCCCCAGCATTTT.

This clone was observed a single time. V and J are TRBV7-9 and TRBJ2-3, with D possibly matching TRBD1 (5 bases). CDR1 SEHNR and CDR2 FQNEAQ come from the germline V gene (reference sequence). V was pared by 5 bases and J by 3 bases, with 18 bases between. This CDR3 has 16 amino acids. The CDR3 region is CASSPTGSKGTDTQYF. For the CDR3, the DNA is TGTGCCAGCAGCCCCACCGGGTCAAAGGGGACAGATACGCAGTATTTT.

This sequence joins TRBV6-6 and TRBJ1-1; D call uncertain. This CDR3 region has 13 residues. The V end was cut by 4 bases, the J end by 1 base, with 7 bases between. The V gene's germline CDR1 is MNHNY and CDR2 SVGAGI (reference sequence). CDR3 sequence (DNA): TGTGCCAGCAGTTCTTCCTCGAACACTGAAGCTTTCTTT. It codes for CASSSSSNTEAFF.

This sequence joins TRBV7-6 and TRBJ1-1; tentatively, D is TRBD1 (5 bases). The length of the CDR3 is 15 residues. Germline V CDR1 and CDR2: SGHVS, FNYEAQ. Trimming removed 5 bases at V and 3 bases at J, with 16 bases between. As DNA, the CDR3 is TGTGCCAGCAGCGAAATCCTGGGCAGGGACACTGAAGCTTTCTTT. Its protein is CASSEILGRDTEAFF.

The chain links TRBV4-2 to TRBJ2-1, with TRBD1 as a possible D gene (7 bases). Trimming took 0 bases from V and 5 from J, leaving 11 bases between them. This CDR3 region has 15 residues. The germline CDR1 and CDR2 sequences are LGHNA and YNFKEQ. The CDR3 DNA reads as TGTGCCAGCAGCCAAGATCCAGGGGGGCACAATGAGCAGTTCTTC. This translates into CASSQDPGGHNEQFF.